One T cell receptor beta chain is described in this entry. Its antigen has not been determined. Per-nucleotide qualities are absent, and no much larger clonotype sits a single base away. Based on the germline V gene, the CDR1 and CDR2 sequences are MDHEN and SYDVKM. Trimming costs V 5 bases and J 3 bases, and their ends lie 11 bases apart. CDR3 length: 13 amino acids, cysteine to phenylalanine. Only the CDR3 part of the read is kept: 39 bases, read in frame from the first base. This entry belongs to a study of cytomegalovirus exposure and HLA in healthy donors (dated by TCRdb to about 2017). Context from the whole study: An earlier analysis of roughly 610 of the donors reported under 300 Gb of sequence data and approximately 120 million unique TCR beta sequences obtained from some 200 million T cells. An early release covering about 600 HLA-typed donors comprised about 300 gigabases of sequencing data and around 80 million unique TCR sequences. Among the roughly 390 genotyped donors, under 90% belonged to the genetic ancestry cluster associated with self-reported Caucasian donors. The aim of the study was to test whether cataloging public T cell receptors could identify signatures of past pathogen exposure. The study used immunosequencing to profile the T cell repertoires of more than 650 subjects and linked those repertoires to cytomegalovirus serostatus. A separate validation cohort of roughly 120 different subjects was used in addition to the 666-subject first cohort. To predict cytomegalovirus infection status, the study combined high-throughput TCR immunosequencing, statistical association of individual TCRs with disease status, and machine learning. To study patterns of TCR occurrence, a later analysis re-analyzed previously published TCR beta repertoires from around 700 donors and added high-resolution HLA genotyping. The later analysis used no new phenotypic data to find candidate immune exposures, relying instead on TCR beta sequences and their occurrence across donors. An earlier analysis of nearly 600 of the donors applied high-throughput TCR beta sequencing to assess whether each TCR beta V gene segment acted as functional or pseudogenic. Donor age, sex, ethnicity and CMV serostatus were compiled alongside the repertoire data. In a later genetic analysis, genome-wide SNP genotypes for 398 of the 666 donors were used, and that subset was treated as a discovery cohort. All discovery cohort repertoires had been generated using a single sequencing platform. HLA typing included class I and class II loci at four-digit resolution. The number of donors typed differed by locus, with roughly 620-630 for A, B, C, DRB1 and DQB1, roughly 520 for DQA1, 606 for DPA1, and about 450 for DPB1. About five DR-DQ haplotypes were handled as single units for association and clustering, since linkage in the cohort was strong. Among over 350 genotyped donors of the cohort, an average of around 240,000 unique TCR beta nucleotide sequences were sequenced per donor, roughly 20% of them non-productive.

The cohort comprised around 700 healthy bone marrow donors. At the time of sampling, every cohort member was nominally healthy, though immune exposures that went unrecorded were likely present. The donor tested CMV seronegative, placing the donor among the 300 to 400 seronegative members of the cohort. A peripheral blood sample was collected from each donor, and TCR beta sequencing was performed on peripheral blood mononuclear cells. The Qiagen DNeasy Blood Extraction Kit was used to extract genomic DNA from the blood cell samples. General conclusions and limits of the study: Assigning TCR associations to individual alleles was difficult when HLA alleles, especially DR and DQ, strongly co-occurred. An earlier analysis of 587 of the donors showed that most TCR beta V segments appeared in productive rearrangements either about 87% or about 30% of the time, which broadly matched IMGT annotations. Correlated functional status among segregating V segments might reflect linkage disequilibrium, but an unknown experimental factor could not be ruled out. According to a later analysis, most CMV-associated TCR beta chains appeared to be HLA-restricted, and the HLA associations seemed to be driven largely by CMV exposure. Cytomegalovirus status was reported to be diagnosed by the classifier with high specificity and sensitivity in both the original and validation cohorts. Only TCR beta chains were sequenced in this cohort, and the absence of alpha or paired-chain data limited detectable features. A later analysis found that TCR association rates varied across HLA loci, with DRB1 alleles showing the most associated TCRs and HLA-C alleles the fewest. The only immune exposure information available for the cohort was CMV serostatus. In vitro tests confirmed that a few of the cytomegalovirus-associated TCR beta chains recognize cytomegalovirus antigens. A further reported finding was that TCR beta sequences accurately predicted the HLA-A and HLA-B alleles for most subjects in the first cohort. In a later analysis, HLA-associated TCR beta chains showed more clonal expansion and lower generation probabilities than non-associated chains that were equally common. Presence/absence analyses assumed roughly uniform sequencing depth across donors, an assumption that may not hold. Over 15 rarely observed V segments, including chromosome 9 orphons, were excluded from the earlier analysis of several hundred of the donors because counts were too low. In a later genetic analysis, a missense DCLRE1C variant was associated with V-gene and J-gene trimming of TCR beta chains, and the association was replicated in an independent cohort. The sequencing pipeline was judged likely to have produced a cluster of highly shared sequence variants as a technical artifact. The study gave a list of 150 to 200 TCR beta chains associated with cytomegalovirus. Most TCR sequences were seen in very few donors, while some public TCRs were found in many individuals. Specific HLA alleles were associated with 15,000 to 20,000 TCR beta sequences at a false discovery rate of 0.05 in a later analysis. In a later analysis, several top co-occurrence clusters were reported to appear linked to parvovirus B19, influenza, CMV and Epstein-Barr virus. Some IMGT-functional V segments, including TRBV6-2 and TRBV6-3, could not be told apart with the 87-base-pair reads, so those segments were excluded. According to a later genetic analysis, donors in an Asian-associated ancestry cluster had fewer N-insertions in productive TCRs than the approximately 630-donor mean. It was suggested by the authors that the approach could potentially be generalized to other disease states and immunological phenotypes. Because HLA typing was missing for some donors at each locus, association tests included only the typed subset.

Receptor libraries were prepared by the immunoSEQ multiplex PCR assay. For the multiplex PCR, a mixture combining 60 forward primers for TCR Vbeta segments and 13 reverse primers for TCR Jbeta segments was used. A multiplex PCR assay on genomic DNA amplified the CDR3 region of rearranged TCR beta genes. On the Illumina HiSeq System, the amplified TCR beta libraries were sequenced as 87-base-pair reads. The original pipeline was this. In a later analysis, tens of millions of unique TCR beta chains were counted across the 500 to 850 repertoires, and around 11 million of these chains were shared by at least two donors. A nearest-neighbor algorithm error-corrected the raw reads and collapsed the reads into unique sequences, merging closely related sequences to remove PCR and sequencing errors. To assign V, D and J gene segments, CDR3 sequences were aligned to IMGT reference sequences. For a sequence to be retained, a match of at least six nucleotides was required to both a V gene segment and a J gene segment. Rearrangements were classified as productive when the CDR3 lacked stop codons and remained in frame with V and J, and all other rearrangements were classified as non-productive. CDR3 was defined according to IMGT convention as the region running from the second conserved V-encoded cysteine to the conserved J-encoded phenylalanine. The earlier analysis of a few hundred of the donors excluded sequences that lacked an unambiguous match to a single V gene segment. An earlier analysis of fewer than 650 of the donors classified V segments as functional when productive rearrangements were above 56.7% and as segregating when the standard deviation between donors was above 5%. A statistical classification framework was built to diagnose cytomegalovirus status from the catalog of TCR beta chain sequences. V and J gene assignment, in a later analysis, came from comparing TCR nucleotide sequences with IMGT/GENE-DB human TR gene sequences. The TCRdist pipeline was used in a later analysis to assign CDR3 sequences and most-parsimonious VDJ recombination scenarios. In a later analysis, every TCR beta chain was defined by the combination of its CDR3 amino acid sequence and its V-gene family, and reads without a unique V-gene family were dropped. In a later analysis, 450 to 600 highly shared, low-generation-probability nucleotide sequences were removed to address suspected cross-contamination and a sequencing artifact. In a later analysis, a clonal expansion index was calculated for each public chain from normalized within-repertoire ranks of inferred template counts. In a later analysis, generation probabilities were computed using a VDJ recombination model fitted to out-of-frame rearrangements, and the results were checked against IGoR. In a later analysis, hypergeometric tests were used to score TCR-TCR, TCR-HLA and TCR-CMV co-occurrence, with a repertoire-size bias correction applied to TCR pairs. False discovery rates were estimated in a later analysis by permuting HLA or CMV assignments 20 times. In a later analysis, co-occurring TCRs were grouped with DBSCAN, and TCRdist sequence similarity was added when clustering was performed within HLA-allele-positive subsets. Repertoires with fewer than 30,000 or more than 120,000 public chains were left out of co-occurrence clustering, as were four to six repertoires with anomalous nucleotide sharing. In TCRdb, the immuneACCESS table is reduced to in-frame sequences with V and J assigned. These tables do not hold every clone; where another copy was compared, an unresolved V gene accounts for under half, and the others remain unexplained. V and J calls plus clone size are reproduced from that table; the DNA served to infer D and trimming. Recorded for this sample are under 200,000 clones; over 75% of them occurred a single time. The ten most abundant clones make up about 4.5% of the sample.

The TCR sequence derives from a man aged 40-49 years in good health and CMV-seronegative. What was sequenced was PBMCs. The rearrangement joined TRBV28 to TRBJ2-7; TRBD2 is a weak D gene call, 5 bases matching. The DNA sequence reads TGTGCCAGCAGTCCCGGGGAGCTCTACGAGCAGTACTTC. Its translation is CASSPGELYEQYF.